Sequencing of this TCR beta chain was carried out in a study of blood T cell repertoires in COVID-19. The overall study: COVID-19 samples, acute and convalescent, were from the United States, Italy and Spain.

CDR3 length: 16 amino acids. Germline V gene data show CDR1 as SNHLY and CDR2 as FYNNEI. Between the trimmed V and J ends, which lost 6 bases and 0 bases, there was a span of 14 bases. How the authors handled the data: Amplification of reference gene primers was used by the study to estimate nucleated cell counts. Data came from immunoSEQ multiplex PCR; TCRdb stores just in-frame clones and leaves some out. D and trimming were read from the DNA, whereas the V and J calls and clone size are those reported in that table. The repertoire consists of roughly 260,000 clones, with 75% to 95% occurring once and the leading ten covering 2% to 3%. Recruited during active infection, patients (from Seattle) were subsequently followed longitudinally.

The sequence came from a person aged 18 to 35 with COVID-19, enrolled during active disease. The V gene is TRBV2, the J gene TRBJ1-4; no clear D. Sequencing was performed on peripheral blood. Here the CDR3 reads CASRAGAGTTNEKLFF. CDR3 sequence (DNA): TGTGCCAGCAGGGCCGGAGCGGGAACAACTAATGAAAAACTGTTTTTT.